The rows below give T cell receptor beta chains drawn from one sample of a study of blood T cell repertoires in COVID-19. The protocol was immunoSEQ multiplex PCR, while the TCRdb copy is restricted to in-frame clones and leaves out a portion. The sample carries about 400,000 clones, roughly 90% recorded once. The sequenced material came from PBMCs or T cells enriched from blood (not recorded which). These receptors originate from a woman in her thirties who had recovered from COVID-19. CDR3s include the opening cysteine and the closing phenylalanine or tryptophan.

>TRBV11-2|TRBJ1-2|15
CASSLAQGLNYGYTF
>TRBV24-1|TRBJ2-5|17
CATSDGRSGRYQETQYF
>TRBV4-1|TRBJ1-2|17
CASSQDYGRGYNYGYTF
>TRBV7-8|TRBJ1-5|13
CASSPAGNQPQHF
>TRBV15|TRBJ2-1|17
CATSREGGGALGNEQFF
>TRBV12-5|TRBJ2-7|14
CASGLEQGAYEQYF
>TRBV27|TRBJ2-7|15
CASSLSLAGAYEQYF
>TRBV13|TRBJ2-1|21
CASSLGRDGRGGGAGGDEQFF
>TRBV7-9|TRBJ1-6|14
CASSTGIRNSPLHF
>TRBV5-6|TRBJ1-5|17
CASSFWRAANSNQPQHF
>TRBV7-8|TRBJ2-5|14
CASSLGQGQETQYF
>TRBV12-3/TRBV12-4|TRBJ1-5|13
CASRTAGSQPQHF
>TRBV3-1/TRBV3-2|TRBJ2-2|18
CASSPLGGQTANTGELFF
>TRBV28|TRBJ1-6|14
CASIPGQGNSPLHF
>TRBV5-8|TRBJ1-2|15
CASSLVPTGNYGYTF
>TRBV7-9|TRBJ1-1|19
CASTDPLPDRARMNTEAFF
>TRBV6-6|TRBJ2-1|15
CASSHLLAGGLEQFF
>TRBV9|TRBJ2-7|15
CASSVEPGADFEQYF
>TRBV11-3|TRBJ2-1|15
CASSLAGRGYNEQFF
>TRBV24-1|TRBJ2-2|15
CATSDSWGGTGELFF
>TRBV5-6|TRBJ2-7|15
CASSWMTSGPYEQYF
>TRBV3-1/TRBV3-2|TRBJ2-7|15
CASSHRDSSSYEQYF
>TRBV25-1|TRBJ2-1|12
CASSVPRDEQFF
>TRBV7-2|TRBJ2-3|13
CASSLERTDTQYF
>TRBV5-1|TRBJ2-1|15
CASSLAGGVLGEQFF
>TRBV7-9|TRBJ1-3|15
CASSSYEFSGNTIYF
>TRBV15|TRBJ2-4|15
CATSREGLTKNIQYF
>TRBV20-1|TRBJ2-7|15
CSASKPGQGVYEQYF
>TRBV7-8|TRBJ2-7|13
CASRTGASYEQYF
>TRBV27|TRBJ2-2|15
CASSLGAPGTGELFF
>TRBV5-1|TRBJ2-3|17
CASSPVPLAARTDTQYF
>TRBV7-6|TRBJ2-1|18
CASSRLWTSGSIGNEQFF
>TRBV6-5|TRBJ1-1|15
CASRDLDRGDTEAFF
>TRBV5-6|TRBJ1-2|15
CASSLGGGSFYGYTF
>TRBV6-6|TRBJ1-2|13
CASVRQDTYGYTF
>TRBV6-2/TRBV6-3|TRBJ2-7|14
CASSYAGGNDEQYF
>TRBV7-2|TRBJ2-7|15
CASSLNSGGTYEQYF
>TRBV7-8|TRBJ2-2|15
CASSSGLAGSGELFF
>TRBV4-1|TRBJ1-5|15
CASSPRRDSNQPQHF